The 19 T cell receptor beta chains reported below all come from one sample, sequenced in a study of response to subunit inactivated influenza vaccine. TCRdb passed the RT-PCR reads through MiXCR, listing each CDR3 protein once. In the table there are about 650,000 distinct CDR3 sequences, more than 15% of which are singletons. This sample comprised PBMCs from blood, obtained approximately 12 days after vaccination. The source of these receptors is a man in his fifties who received an inactivated influenza vaccine.

This clonotype has only a few counts. The chain's CDR3 is CASSYSRASSYEQYF. The CDR3 DNA reads as TGTGCCAGCAGTTACTCAAGGGCGAGCTCCTACGAGCAGTACTTC. This rearrangement joins TRBV6-5 to TRBJ2-7; D ambiguous. The V end was cut by 0 bases, the J end by 0 bases, with 9 bases between. The CDR3 has 15 amino acids. Germline V gene lookup returns CDR1 MNHEY and CDR2 SVGAGI.

In this sample, this clonotype turned up many times. This rearrangement joins TRBV25-1 to TRBJ2-7, with D perhaps matching TRBD1 (6 bases). Germline CDR1 reads MGHDK; CDR2 reads SYGVNS. V lost 5 bases to trimming and J lost 4 bases, with 12 bases between them. This CDR3 is built from 13 residues. In nucleotides, the CDR3 is TGTGCCAGCAGTAGTGGGGGCCTTTACGAGCAGTACTTC. Its translation is CASSSGGLYEQYF.

This chain links TRBV14 with TRBJ2-3; no reliable D call. This CDR3 contains 20 residues. Germline CDR1 is SGHDN and CDR2 is FVKESK. Trimming pared 0 bases from V and 0 bases from J, leaving 22 bases between. The CDR3 region is CASSQDLMGSQRLSTDTQYF. In nucleotides, the CDR3 is TGTGCCAGCAGCCAAGATCTAATGGGGTCGCAGAGACTTAGCACAGATACGCAGTATTTT.

The rearrangement links TRBV2 to TRBJ2-7; no definite D call. This CDR3 has 12 residues. The germline V gene encodes CDR1 SNHLY and CDR2 FYNNEI. Trimming pared 7 bases from V and 2 bases from J, leaving 9 bases between. The CDR3 reads CASTQDPYEQYF. In DNA form, the CDR3 reads TGTGCCAGCACTCAGGACCCCTACGAGCAGTACTTC.

This clonotype has only a few counts. The CDR3 coding sequence is TGTGCCAGCACCGAGATTTCAGACAGGCCGAACACCGGGGAGCTGTTTTTT. It codes for CASTEISDRPNTGELFF. V and J are TRBV28 and TRBJ2-2; tentatively, D is TRBD1 (6 bases). V lost 7 bases, J lost 0 bases, and 18 bases lay in between. The CDR3 is 17 amino acids. The germline CDR1 and CDR2 sequences are MDHEN and SYDVKM.

This clonotype was picked up a small number of times. This chain connects TRBV20-1 to TRBJ2-3, with TRBD2 as a possible D gene (5 bases). The V end lost 2 bases, the J end lost 5 bases, and 14 bases lay between the germline ends. The germline gives CDR1 DFQATT, CDR2 SNEGSKA (reference sequence). This CDR3 comprises 14 residues. CDR3 residues: CSARPGSAGDTQYF. The DNA for the CDR3 is TGCAGTGCTAGACCGGGGAGTGCCGGAGATACGCAGTATTTT.

The chain employs TRBV10-3 and TRBJ2-2; perhaps TRBD1 as D (5 bases). CDR1 is ENHRY and CDR2 is SYGVKD in the germline V gene. Trimming cost V 3 bases and J 5 bases, with 16 bases left between them. CDR3 length equals 16 residues. The CDR3 region is CAISESGFQRTGELFF. The CDR3 coding sequence is TGTGCCATCAGTGAATCAGGGTTCCAGAGGACCGGGGAGCTGTTTTTT.

The sample holds a few counts of this clonotype. This sequence joins TRBV7-3 and TRBJ2-7; 8 bases agree with TRBD2. Trimming at V came to 2 bases and at J to 7 bases, leaving 10 bases not matched to a gene. From germline, CDR1 is SGHTA and CDR2 FQGTGA. This CDR3 comprises 15 residues. CDR3 in DNA: TGTGCCAGCAGCTTAGACGCCAGCGGGAGAAGTGAGCAGTACTTC. Protein: CASSLDASGRSEQYF.

The V call is TRBV12-3 or TRBV12-4, the J call TRBJ2-7; D is uncertain. V was pared by 1 base and J by 6 bases, with 13 bases between. This CDR3 is 14 amino acids long. The CDR3 reads CASSLVPRPVEQYF. The CDR3 nucleotides read TGTGCCAGCAGTTTAGTTCCCCGTCCGGTCGAGCAGTACTTC.

This chain links TRBV13 with TRBJ1-4; TRBD1 aligns across 7 bases. From germline, CDR1 is PRHDT and CDR2 FYEKMQ (reference sequence). Trimming at V came to 5 bases and at J to 8 bases, leaving 5 bases not matched to a gene. The CDR3 loop spans 13 amino acids. Here the CDR3 DNA reads TGTGCCAGCAGCGCAAGGGGGCACGAAAAACTGTTTTTT. Its translation is CASSARGHEKLFF.

The genes are TRBV18 and TRBJ1-5; 8 nucleotides line up with TRBD1. Germline loops: CDR1 KGHSH, CDR2 LQKENI. V was clipped by 3 bases and J by 2 bases; unmatched bases: 9. The CDR3 is 17 residues long. Here the CDR3 reads CASSPPGTGVGNQPQHF. For the CDR3, the DNA is TGTGCCAGCTCACCGCCCGGGACAGGAGTCGGCAATCAGCCCCAGCATTTT.

The chain combines TRBV10-2 with TRBJ2-2; no firm D call. The germline gives CDR1 WSHSY, CDR2 SAAADI. V lost 0 bases to trimming and J lost 3 bases, with 8 bases between them. This CDR3 region has 15 residues. For the CDR3, the DNA is TGCGCCAGCAGTGAGTCAGGGAAGGACACCGGGGAGCTGTTTTTT. Translated, it gives CASSESGKDTGELFF.

The gene calls are TRBV20-1 and TRBJ2-1, with 7 nucleotides matching TRBD2. The CDR3 is 14 residues long. Germline lookup yields CDR1 DFQATT and CDR2 SNEGSKA (reference sequence). After removal of 5 bases from V and 9 bases from J, the junction contained 13 bases not matched to a gene. CDR3 residues: CSAPKPPGRGEQFF. Written as DNA, the CDR3 is TGCAGTGCTCCCAAACCCCCAGGGAGGGGTGAGCAGTTCTTC.

This clonotype showed up just a few times. The chain carries TRBV5-1 and TRBJ1-1; D ambiguous. This CDR3 contains 13 residues. Germline assignment: CDR1 SGHRS and CDR2 YFSETQ. The germline V and J ends were trimmed by 3 bases and 4 bases, with 10 bases remaining between them. The CDR3 DNA reads as TGCGCCAGCAGCTCGGGGTATGGCACTGAAGCTTTCTTT. Translated, it gives CASSSGYGTEAFF.

This clonotype turned up a few times. V usage is TRBV20-1 and J usage is TRBJ1-1; no reliable D call. Germline assignment: CDR1 DFQATT and CDR2 SNEGSKA (reference sequence). The germline V and J ends were trimmed by 0 bases and 4 bases, with 9 bases remaining between them. This CDR3 has 13 amino acids. The CDR3 sequence is CSARDSRSTEAFF. The CDR3 bases are TGCAGTGCTAGAGATAGCAGGAGCACTGAAGCTTTCTTT.

The J gene is TRBJ2-7, the V gene TRBV20-1; 11 nucleotides line up with TRBD2. The CDR3 spans 13 residues. Losses at the gene ends were 6 bases for V and 3 bases for J; bases not matched to a gene: 4. In germline, CDR1 is DFQATT, CDR2 SNEGSKA (reference sequence). The chain's CDR3 is CSAAGLADYEQYF. The CDR3 region has the DNA TGCAGTGCCGCGGGACTAGCGGACTACGAGCAGTACTTC.

This clonotype was counted only a few times. V and J are TRBV20-1 and TRBJ2-1, with 8 bases identical to TRBD2. V was clipped by 0 bases and J by 7 bases; unmatched bases: 14. The CDR3 contains 17 residues. Germline CDR1 and CDR2: DFQATT and SNEGSKA (reference sequence). The CDR3 bases are TGCAGTGCTAGAGATTTCTGGAGCGGGGGATCAGTAAATGAGCAGTTCTTC. The encoded protein is CSARDFWSGGSVNEQFF.

The chain joins TRBV6-5 to TRBJ2-5, with D possibly matching TRBD2 (7 bases). Trimming stripped 3 bases from V and 3 bases from J, with 20 bases between. CDR1 is MNHEY, CDR2 SVGAGI, per germline. This CDR3 comprises 17 residues. This CDR3 reads CASSYFGEAGAEETQYF. CDR3 nucleotide sequence: TGTGCCAGCAGTTATTTTGGGGAGGCGGGGGCAGAAGAGACCCAGTACTTC.

The gene calls are TRBV7-2 and TRBJ2-1; the match to TRBD1 covers 11 bases. Unmatched junction bases numbered 6, after V lost 5 bases and J lost 3 bases. The CDR3 spans 16 residues. Germline CDR1 is SGHTA and CDR2 is FQGNSA. The CDR3, as DNA: TGTGCCAGCAGCCCGGGGACAGGGGGATTCTACAATGAGCAGTTCTTC. Its translation: CASSPGTGGFYNEQFF.